These 19 T cell receptor beta chains were all obtained from the same sample, sequenced in a study of blood T cells in healthy people across ages. PCR was performed a second time for roughly 7 to 12 cycles using a sample-barcoded 5' primer and a J-beta primer mix. TCRdb independently ran MiXCR on the 5' RACE reads; one entry per CDR3 protein. The sample lists 1,300,000 or so distinct CDR3 sequences, around 59% occurring once. The sequenced sample consisted of blood. The receptors were gathered from a man younger than 35 in good health.

The rearrangement uses TRBV4-3 and TRBJ2-5; D is possibly TRBD1 or TRBD2 (6 bases each). V was shortened by 0 bases and J by 2 bases, with 13 bases between the two germline ends. CDR1 is LGHNA and CDR2 is YSLEER in the germline V gene. The CDR3 is 16 residues long. The CDR3 nucleotides are TGCGCCAGCAGCCAAGAAGGGGGGCCGATACAAGAGACCCAGTACTTC. It specifies CASSQEGGPIQETQYF.

V usage is TRBV2 and J usage is TRBJ2-4; 10 bases fit TRBD1. The assigned J gene may be wrong: the sequence end matches TRBJ2-7 better. The CDR3 is made up of 14 amino acids. Per the germline V gene, CDR1 is SNHLY and CDR2 is FYNNEI. In DNA, the CDR3 is TGTGCCAGCCTGGGACAGGGGCACTCCTACGAGCAGTACTTC. This translates into CASLGQGHSYEQYF.

This clonotype was seen many times. The chain carries TRBV20-1 and TRBJ2-5; possible D gene TRBD1, 6 bases. The CDR3 spans 15 residues. V lost 5 bases and J lost 7, with 23 bases in between. Germline V lookup: CDR1 DFQATT, CDR2 SNEGSKA (reference sequence). The CDR3 DNA follows: TGCAGTGCTCCAATCAGGGGTTTGCCGTCGGCGACCCAGTACTTC. Translating it yields CSAPIRGLPSATQYF.

The J gene is TRBJ2-1, the V gene TRBV3-1; 9 nucleotides align to TRBD2. The J segment lost 7 bases and the V segment lost 1 base, leaving 8 bases of the junction unmatched. Germline CDR1 reads LGHDT; CDR2 reads YNNKEL (reference sequence). This CDR3 has 16 amino acids. In DNA, the CDR3 is TGTGCCAGCAGCCAAGTTGGCGGGGGGGATTCTAATGAGCAGTTCTTC. Its translation is CASSQVGGGDSNEQFF.

This sequence joins TRBV20-1 and TRBJ2-7; D not certain. The CDR3 is 11 amino acids. V lost 6 bases and J lost 4, with 10 bases in between. Germline values: CDR1 DFQATT, CDR2 SNEGSKA (reference sequence). The CDR3 nucleotides read TGCAGTGCGGACCGATTGTACGAGCAGTACTTC. Its translation: CSADRLYEQYF.

The rearrangement joins TRBV28 to TRBJ2-5; D is uncertain. The length of the CDR3 is 13 residues. The germline V gene has CDR1 MDHEN and CDR2 SYDVKM. V lost 5 bases and J 0 bases, leaving 7 bases between the germline ends. The CDR3 loop is CASSVGYQETQYF. Here the CDR3 DNA reads TGTGCCAGCAGTGTGGGGTACCAAGAGACCCAGTACTTC.

In its sample, this clonotype was seen a few times. V gene TRBV7-9 combines with J gene TRBJ1-2; D call uncertain. Trimming took 1 base from V and 7 from J, leaving 7 bases between them. The germline V gene encodes CDR1 SEHNR and CDR2 FQNEAQ (reference sequence). CDR3 size: 12 residues. The CDR3 DNA is TGTGCCAGCAGCTTAGATCTGATTGGCTACACCTTC. Protein product: CASSLDLIGYTF.

This chain uses TRBV6-2 or TRBV6-3 with TRBJ1-4, with D unresolved. This CDR3 contains 18 residues. The V end lost 5 bases, the J end lost 0 bases, and 19 bases lay between the germline ends. Per germline, CDR1 MNHEY and CDR2 SVGEGT. This chain's CDR3 is CASSHKNPPQPTNEKLFF. The CDR3 nucleotides are TGTGCCAGCAGTCACAAGAATCCCCCACAACCAACTAATGAAAAACTGTTTTTT.

V and J are TRBV4-3 and TRBJ2-2; D is perhaps TRBD1 or TRBD2 (5 bases each). Looked up from germline, CDR1 is LGHNA and CDR2 is YSLEER. The length of the CDR3 is 15 residues. V was cut by 2 bases and J by 3 bases, with 10 bases left in between. The CDR3 loop is CASSQMRGDTGELFF. In DNA form, the CDR3 reads TGCGCCAGCAGCCAAATGAGGGGAGACACCGGGGAGCTGTTTTTT.

J is TRBJ2-7 and V is TRBV3-1, with 9 bases identical to TRBD1. The J call is in doubt because the DNA end fits TRBJ2-5 better. Per the germline V gene, CDR1 is LGHDT and CDR2 is YNNKEL (reference sequence). The CDR3 sequence is 15 residues long. CDR3 bases: TGTGCCAGCAGCCAAGATTGGGGACAGGGAGAGACCCAGTACTTC. Its translation: CASSQDWGQGETQYF.

The gene calls are TRBV7-9 and TRBJ1-2; D is perhaps TRBD1 (6 bases). With 4 bases removed from V and 8 bases from J, the gap between germline ends came to 17 bases. The CDR3 has 14 residues. The germline gives CDR1 SEHNR, CDR2 FQNEAQ (reference sequence). The DNA for the CDR3 is TGTGCCAGCAGCTCGGGGGGCGGTACCGGGGGCTACACCTTC. Amino acids: CASSSGGGTGGYTF.

V is TRBV20-1 and J is TRBJ2-1; D call uncertain. Trimming took 2 bases from V and 2 from J, leaving 13 bases between them. Germline CDR1 DFQATT, CDR2 SNEGSKA (reference sequence). The CDR3 has 15 residues. The CDR3 DNA follows: TGCAGTGCTAGAAATCCCTCGATACCCTACAATGAGCAGTTCTTC. It yields the protein CSARNPSIPYNEQFF.

The chain carries TRBV7-9 and TRBJ1-1; a weak D match, TRBD1 (5 bases). The CDR3 spans 13 residues. V lost 5 bases to trimming and J lost 2 bases, with 9 bases between them. Germline V gene lookup returns CDR1 SEHNR and CDR2 FQNEAQ (reference sequence). CDR3 nucleotide sequence: TGTGCCAGCAGCCCCCGGGACAACACTGAAGCTTTCTTT. It specifies CASSPRDNTEAFF.

Details on this clonotype: Germline is not matched at one junction end, which may reflect a read error. The rearrangement joins TRBV9 to TRBJ2-4, with 9 bases aligning to TRBD1. The J call could be wrong; TRBJ2-7 is a better fit for the DNA end. The germline V gene encodes CDR1 SGDLS and CDR2 YYNGEE. The CDR3 consists of 14 residues. This CDR3 reads CTSSKGTGSNEQYF. The CDR3 bases are TGTACCAGCAGCAAAGGGACAGGGAGCAACGAGCAGTACTTC.

This chain connects TRBV6-1 to TRBJ2-7; the D call may be TRBD1 or TRBD2 (5 bases each). Looked up from germline, CDR1 is MNHNS and CDR2 is SASEGT. Trimming shortened V by 0 bases and J by 3 bases, and 9 bases separated the two germline ends. CDR3 length: 14 residues. The DNA of the CDR3 is TGTGCCAGCAGTGAAGCCGGGACCCACTACGAGCAGTACTTC. Protein product: CASSEAGTHYEQYF.

The count of this clonotype is one. CDR3 in amino acids: CSASSRAPSPLHF. The CDR3 DNA follows: TGCAGTGCTAGTTCCAGGGCCCCATCACCCCTCCACTTT. This sequence joins TRBV20-1 and TRBJ1-6; D may be TRBD1 (5 bases). The CDR3 is 13 amino acids. The germline V and J ends were trimmed by 3 bases and 10 bases, with 13 bases remaining between them. CDR1 and CDR2 from the germline V gene are DFQATT and SNEGSKA (reference sequence).

The chain recombines TRBV7-2 with TRBJ1-5, with TRBD1 as a possible D gene (6 bases). The V gene lost 2 bases and the J gene lost 3 bases, with 8 bases spanning the gap. In germline, CDR1 is SGHTA, CDR2 FQGNSA. The CDR3 is 14 amino acids. This chain's CDR3 is CASSLQGHNQPQHF. The CDR3 DNA reads TGTGCCAGCAGCTTACAGGGGCACAATCAGCCCCAGCATTTT.

Remarks on this clonotype: A junction boundary mismatches the germline segment, possibly from a read error. The CDR3 sequence: CASSAGQGLYEQYF. The CDR3 DNA reads as TGTGCCAGCAGCGCGGGACAGGGCCTATACGAGCAGTACTTC. This chain uses TRBV5-1 with TRBJ2-7; 9 positions agree with TRBD1. From germline, CDR1 is SGHRS and CDR2 YFSETQ. The CDR3 runs to 14 residues.

The chain carries TRBV5-1 and TRBJ2-3, with a weak D call TRBD1 (6 bases). The CDR3 is 14 amino acids. Between the trimmed V and J ends, which lost 4 bases and 6 bases, there was a span of 15 bases. Germline V CDR1 and CDR2: SGHRS, YFSETQ. CDR3 sequence (DNA): TGCGCCAGCAGCGTACCAGGGGACGGGGATACGCAGTATTTT. Residues: CASSVPGDGDTQYF.